The 19 T cell receptor beta chains below were found in one sample sequenced in a study of naive and memory T cell subsets. Study observations and caveats: Possibly reflecting memory cells re-expressing CD45RA, a few larger clonotypes occurred in naive repertoires, especially CD8.

No antigen has been identified for these receptors. Two oligonucleotides, mixed equimolar, formed the beta constant-region primer covering TRBC1 and TRBC2. Ligated cDNA was amplified by four rounds of PCR with nested alpha and beta constant-region primers and SP2. TCRdb used MiXCR to reprocess the UMI-ligation and nested PCR reads, holding one entry per CDR3 protein. The table records roughly 150,000 distinct CDR3 sequences, roughly 20% of them present only once. The sequenced sample consisted of naive CD4+ T cells from blood. These receptor sequences come from a human donor in good health.

The CDR3 protein is CAISLKGTEAFF. CDR3 nucleotides: TGTGCCATCAGCCTTAAGGGAACTGAAGCTTTCTTT. This chain connects TRBV10-3 to TRBJ1-1; D call uncertain. The CDR3 runs 12 residues. The germline gives CDR1 ENHRY, CDR2 SYGVKD. V was pared by 6 bases and J by 5 bases, with 10 bases between.

CDR3 DNA sequence: TGTGCCACCAGTGATTTGCTGACCCCTAGGAGTGAGCAGTTCTTC. Translated: CATSDLLTPRSEQFF. This chain links TRBV24-1 with TRBJ2-1, with unresolved D. Germline V gene lookup returns CDR1 KGHDR and CDR2 SFDVKD. This CDR3 region has 15 residues. V lost 0 bases to trimming and J lost 9 bases, with 14 bases between them.

This clonotype occurred a few times. V and J are TRBV12-3 or TRBV12-4 and TRBJ2-3, with D possibly being TRBD2 (6 bases). The V end lost 6 bases, the J end lost 2 bases, and 15 bases lay between the germline ends. The CDR3 runs 15 residues. CDR3 sequence: CASSGLAQITDTQYF. The CDR3 bases are TGTGCCAGCAGCGGCCTAGCGCAAATCACAGATACGCAGTATTTT.

The chain couples TRBV6-2 or TRBV6-3 to TRBJ2-7; D call uncertain. CDR3 length: 14 amino acids. V lost 2 bases, J lost 3 bases, and 11 bases lay in between. CDR1 and CDR2 from the germline V gene are MNHEY and SVGEGT. CDR3 sequence (DNA): TGTGCCAGCAGTTACCCGGGCCACGTCTACGAGCAGTACTTC. Translated: CASSYPGHVYEQYF.

This chain joins TRBV19 and TRBJ2-1, with 9 bases matching TRBD1. Germline trimming cut 7 bases from V and 7 bases from J; bases unmatched to any gene: 8. CDR3 length: 14 residues. Germline V gives CDR1 LNHDA, CDR2 SQIVND (reference sequence). The CDR3 is CASTLTGGWNEQFF. For the CDR3, the DNA is TGTGCCAGTACCCTCACAGGGGGCTGGAATGAGCAGTTCTTC.

V and J are TRBV5-4 and TRBJ2-1; D is perhaps TRBD2 (6 bases). Germline-derived CDR1 and CDR2 are SGHNT and YYREEE (reference sequence). Trimming stripped 4 bases from V and 8 bases from J, with 19 bases between. The CDR3 is 15 amino acids. The CDR3 reads CASSPAGTPLHEQFF. CDR3 nucleotide sequence: TGTGCCAGCAGCCCGGCCGGGACTCCACTTCATGAGCAGTTCTTC.

CDR3 DNA sequence: TGTGCCAGCAGCTTAGTTTCAGGGGGCACCTACGAGCAGTACTTC. It translates to CASSLVSGGTYEQYF. This chain connects TRBV7-2 to TRBJ2-7; 8 bases map to TRBD1. V gave up 1 base and J gave up 2 bases; unmatched junction bases: 4. The CDR3 sequence is 15 residues long. Germline V lookup: CDR1 SGHTA, CDR2 FQGNSA. Full variable domain (outside the CDR3, taken from reference TRBV7-2 and TRBJ2-7): GAGVSQSPSNKVTEKGKDVELRCDPISGHTALYWYRQSLGQGLEFLIYFQGNSAPDKSGLPSDRFSAERTGGSVSTLTIQRTQQEDSAVYLCASSLVSGGTYEQYFGPGTRLTVT.

The CDR3 nucleotides read TGCAGCGTTGGGCGGGGGATGGGAGCTTTCTTT. It specifies CSVGRGMGAFF. The chain uses TRBV29-1 and TRBJ1-1; D might be TRBD1 (5 bases). CDR1 and CDR2 from the germline V gene are SQVTM and ANQGSEA. The CDR3 loop spans 11 amino acids. The V end was cut by 4 bases, the J end by 10 bases, with 13 bases between.

This clonotype occurred a few times. This chain connects TRBV6-5 to TRBJ2-3; 8 bases align to TRBD1. The CDR3 length is 17 residues. Germline CDR1 and CDR2: MNHEY and SVGAGI. After removal of 5 bases from V and 2 bases from J, the junction contained 12 bases not matched to a gene. CDR3 sequence: CASSLLGAGGITDTQYF. CDR3 DNA sequence: TGTGCCAGCAGTCTCCTGGGGGCAGGGGGCATCACAGATACGCAGTATTTT.

This clonotype was observed a handful of times. The J gene is TRBJ1-1, the V gene TRBV27; TRBD1 matches 7 bases. The CDR3 is 13 residues long. Germline values: CDR1 MNHEY, CDR2 SMNVEV (reference sequence). The J segment lost 3 bases and the V segment lost 6 bases, leaving 4 bases of the junction unmatched. CDR3 sequence reads: CASRKGADTEAFF. The CDR3 region has the DNA TGTGCCAGCAGAAAGGGGGCCGACACTGAAGCTTTCTTT.

V is TRBV3-1 and J is TRBJ2-2, with a tentative D call TRBD2 (5 bases). Trimming pared 4 bases from V and 11 bases from J, leaving 11 bases between. The CDR3 has 12 residues. Germline V lookup: CDR1 LGHDT, CDR2 YNNKEL (reference sequence). The CDR3 protein is CASSRTRLELFF. The CDR3 DNA reads TGTGCCAGCAGCCGTACACGACTAGAGCTGTTTTTT.

This clonotype turned up a few times. The chain employs TRBV28 and TRBJ2-1; 7 bases are shared with TRBD2. The CDR3 sequence is 15 residues long. CDR1 MDHEN and CDR2 SYDVKM come from the germline V gene. Germline trimming cut 3 bases from V and 0 bases from J; bases unmatched to any gene: 2. The CDR3 DNA sequence: TGTGCCAGCAGTTTGCTAGCGGCCTCCTACAATGAGCAGTTCTTC. Amino acid sequence: CASSLLAASYNEQFF.

In this sample, this clonotype turned up a few times. J is TRBJ2-3 and V is TRBV20-1; 9 bases align to TRBD1. CDR1 is DFQATT, CDR2 SNEGSKA, per germline (reference sequence). The V gene end was trimmed by 3 bases and the J gene end by 8 bases; junction bases not matched to a gene: 15. CDR3 length: 16 amino acids. This CDR3 reads CSARIGQGTGRVTQYF. In nucleotides, the CDR3 is TGCAGTGCTAGGATAGGACAGGGGACAGGGAGGGTTACGCAGTATTTT.

The CDR3 sequence: CASSQDRARAEQYF. In nucleotides, the CDR3 is TGCGCCAGCAGCCAGGACAGGGCTAGGGCCGAGCAGTACTTC. The chain has TRBV5-1 and TRBJ2-7; 8 bases align to TRBD1. The V gene end was trimmed by 4 bases and the J gene end by 6 bases; junction bases not matched to a gene: 9. The CDR3 runs 14 residues. Per the germline V gene, CDR1 is SGHRS and CDR2 is YFSETQ.

This sequence joins TRBV20-1 and TRBJ2-7; TRBD2 aligns across 13 bases. Germline V gene data show CDR1 as DFQATT and CDR2 as SNEGSKA (reference sequence). J was trimmed by 8 bases and V by 3 bases; bases with no gene match: 7. This CDR3 has 14 residues. The CDR3 DNA reads TGCAGTGCTAGTTCGAGGACTAGCGGGAGCAAGCAGTACTTC. This sequence encodes CSASSRTSGSKQYF.

CDR3 protein: CSPRQGNYGYTF. The CDR3 region has the DNA TGCAGTCCCCGCCAGGGGAACTATGGCTACACCTTC. The chain recombines TRBV20-1 with TRBJ1-2; D may be TRBD1 (6 bases). CDR1 and CDR2 from the germline V gene are DFQATT and SNEGSKA (reference sequence). V was trimmed by 8 bases and J by 2 bases, leaving 12 bases between them. The CDR3 loop spans 12 amino acids.

The chain recombines TRBV14 with TRBJ2-1; possible D gene TRBD2, 6 bases. The V gene lost 0 bases and the J gene lost 0 bases, with 18 bases spanning the gap. There are 19 residues in the CDR3. Germline V gene data show CDR1 as SGHDN and CDR2 as FVKESK. The CDR3 protein is CASSQDLSKGGTSYNEQFF. The CDR3, as DNA: TGTGCCAGCAGCCAAGATCTAAGTAAGGGCGGGACCTCCTACAATGAGCAGTTCTTC. Full variable domain (rest looked up from reference TRBV14 and TRBJ2-1): EAGVTQFPSHSVIEKGQTVTLRCDPISGHDNLYWYRRVMGKEIKFLLHFVKESKQDESGMPNNRFLAERTGGTYSTLKVQPAELEDSGVYFCASSQDLSKGGTSYNEQFFGPGTRLTVL.

This clonotype has just a few counts. V and J are TRBV5-1 and TRBJ1-1; 7 nucleotides line up with TRBD1. Germline V CDR1 and CDR2: SGHRS, YFSETQ. The CDR3 consists of 16 residues. V was pared by 1 base and J by 4 bases, with 10 bases of the junction left unmatched. CDR3 in amino acids: CASSLTFTGAGTEAFF. CDR3 DNA: TGCGCCAGCAGCTTGACCTTCACAGGGGCGGGCACTGAAGCTTTCTTT.

The J gene is TRBJ1-4, the V gene TRBV28; no reliable D call. The germline V and J ends were trimmed by 3 bases and 0 bases, with 14 bases remaining between them. Germline CDR1 is MDHEN and CDR2 is SYDVKM. This CDR3 has 17 residues. The CDR3 reads CASSLVSSFATNEKLFF. In nucleotides, the CDR3 is TGTGCCAGCAGTTTGGTTTCGTCCTTTGCAACTAATGAAAAACTGTTTTTT.